The entry below gives a single T cell receptor beta chain sequence along with its context. Its antigen is not known. The CDR3 loop spans 14 amino acids. Trimming pared 0 bases from V and 2 bases from J, leaving 8 bases between. Germline V gene data show CDR1 as SGHTA and CDR2 as FQGNSA. The T cells that were sequenced for TCR beta were CD8+ and CD4+ cells from blood. FACS was used to enrich TEMRA cells, whereas the CD8+ and CD4+ T cells were obtained by negative isolation. The data stem from a study of CD8 T cells in Susac syndrome. General study points: The study's TCR sequencing and HLA analysis drew on a certain number of individuals. That number was acknowledged as relatively small.

Reverse transcription of about 0.5 to 1 ug RNA was carried out with random hexamers. Across 54 Vbeta and 13 Jbeta, immunoSEQ multiplex PCR amplified TCR beta CDR3. TCRdb reprocessed the immunoSEQ multiplex PCR reads with MiXCR, giving one entry per CDR3 protein. The sample carries tens of thousands of distinct CDR3 sequences, roughly 96% recorded once. The gene calls are TRBV7-2 and TRBJ2-7, with D unclear. The source material was CD8+ T cells from PBMCs. The clonotype comes from a human donor with Susac syndrome. DNA for the CDR3: TGTGCCAGCAGCTTAGCAAGGTTTGCCTACGAGCAGTACTTC. It codes for CASSLARFAYEQYF.